Listed here are 26 T cell receptor beta chains from one sample, sequenced in a study of Ad26.COV2.S vaccination and SARS-CoV-2 variants. The data were produced by immunoSEQ multiplex PCR, yet TCRdb's version contains in-frame clones alone and is incomplete. The sample comprises roughly 320,000 clones, over 80% of which are singletons, and 2% to 2.5% rests with the top ten. As to treatment: around 19 received Ad26.COV2.S at low or high dose, single or two shots; five or six received placebo; per-sample allocation not given. The investigators took samples on day 63 after the first vaccine or placebo injection. The starting material was peripheral blood, obtained in a trial of Ad26.COV2.S vaccine versus placebo. These receptors all stem from a person between 18 and 59 years old who received the Ad26.COV2.S COVID-19 vaccine or a placebo.

This chain joins TRBV7-9 and TRBJ1-2; 9 positions match TRBD1. Germline V gene data show CDR1 as SEHNR and CDR2 as FQNEAQ (reference sequence). The CDR3 is 14 residues long. Trimming took 6 bases from V and 0 from J; bases not matched to a gene: 2. DNA for the CDR3: TGTGCCAGCAGTTGGACAGGGGCTAACTATGGCTACACCTTC. Protein: CASSWTGANYGYTF.

The chain joins TRBV27 to TRBJ2-1, with TRBD1 matching 9 bases. This CDR3 spans 17 amino acids. After removal of 6 bases from V and 0 bases from J, the junction contained 9 bases not matched to a gene. CDR1 is MNHEY, CDR2 SMNVEV, per germline (reference sequence). DNA for the CDR3: TGTGCCAGCAGACTCAACGGACAGGGGAGCTCCTACAATGAGCAGTTCTTC. Residues: CASRLNGQGSSYNEQFF.

The chain employs TRBV6-1 and TRBJ2-7; the match to TRBD2 covers 9 bases. With 2 bases clipped from V and 5 bases from J, the junction kept 7 bases outside the gene matches. The CDR3 consists of 15 residues. The V gene's germline CDR1 is MNHNS and CDR2 SASEGT. The CDR3 region is CASSERAGGSHEQYF. For the CDR3, the DNA is TGTGCCAGCAGTGAAAGGGCGGGGGGGAGTCACGAGCAGTACTTC.

A single count supports this clone. The CDR3 region has the DNA TGTGCCTACCAGGCCCACAGCCCCTATGGCTACACCTTC. Amino acids: CAYQAHSPYGYTF. The J gene is TRBJ1-2, the V gene TRBV30, with no clear D. The V and J ends lost 7 bases and 4 bases respectively, with 16 bases between them. The CDR3 contains 13 residues. CDR1 is GTSNPN and CDR2 is SVGIG in the germline V gene (reference sequence).

The genes are TRBV2 and TRBJ1-5, with 7 bases lining up with TRBD1. This CDR3 has 15 amino acids. CDR1 SNHLY and CDR2 FYNNEI come from the germline V gene. After removal of 3 bases from V and 3 bases from J, the junction contained 5 bases not matched to a gene. CDR3 loop: CASSDQGGYNQPQHF. The CDR3 DNA follows: TGTGCCAGCAGTGACCAGGGGGGGTACAATCAGCCCCAGCATTTT. The full variable domain, completed using reference TRBV2 and TRBJ1-5, is EPEVTQTPSHQVTQMGQEVILRCVPISNHLYFYWYRQILGQKVEFLVSFYNNEISEKSEIFDDQFSVERPDGSNFTLKIRSTKLEDSAMYFCASSDQGGYNQPQHFGDGTRLSIL.

The chain couples TRBV12-3 or TRBV12-4 to TRBJ1-1, with unresolved D. The CDR3 extends over 13 amino acids. Trimming left V 0 bases short and J 6 bases short, with 8 bases between. The CDR3 nucleotides are TGTGCCAGCAGTTTAGCGCTGTCGGCTGAAGCTTTCTTT. This gives the protein CASSLALSAEAFF.

The chain uses TRBV7-9 and TRBJ2-7, with 8 bases identical to TRBD1. CDR3 size: 14 residues. V trimming: 4 bases; J trimming: 3 bases; junction bases outside the gene matches: 5. Looked up from germline, CDR1 is SEHNR and CDR2 is FQNEAQ (reference sequence). CDR3 loop: CASSSDREVYEQYF. The CDR3 region has the DNA TGTGCCAGCAGCTCGGACAGGGAGGTCTACGAGCAGTACTTC. Full variable domain (missing parts from reference TRBV7-9 and TRBJ2-7): DTGVSQNPRHKITKRGQNVTFRCDPISEHNRLYWYRQTLGQGPEFLTYFQNEAQLEKSRLLSDRFSAERPKGSFSTLEIQRTEQGDSAMYLCASSSDREVYEQYFGPGTRLTVT.

The rearrangement joins TRBV30 to TRBJ1-2, with TRBD1 matching 8 bases. The germline gives CDR1 GTSNPN, CDR2 SVGIG (reference sequence). The CDR3 runs to 13 residues. J was trimmed by 4 bases and V by 4 bases; bases with no gene match: 5. Here the CDR3 DNA reads TGTGCCTGGACCGACAGGGGAATCTATGGCTACACCTTC. Its protein is CAWTDRGIYGYTF.

The chain is built from TRBV18 and TRBJ1-1; 7 positions match TRBD1. CDR1 KGHSH and CDR2 LQKENI come from the germline V gene. V dropped 3 bases and J dropped 1; count of bases not matched to a gene: 5. This CDR3 comprises 15 residues. In DNA, the CDR3 is TGTGCCAGCTCACCGATGACAGGGTGGAACACTGAAGCTTTCTTT. This gives the protein CASSPMTGWNTEAFF.

About this clone itself: Other DNA sequences in this specimen translate into the identical CDR3. This chain joins TRBV28 and TRBJ1-1, with unresolved D. CDR1 is MDHEN, CDR2 SYDVKM, per germline. V was pared by 5 bases and J by 2 bases, with 9 bases between. The CDR3 spans 13 residues. This chain's CDR3 is CASSLGLNTEAFF. The CDR3 bases are TGTGCCAGCAGTCTTGGCCTTAACACTGAAGCTTTCTTT.

This chain uses TRBV10-3 with TRBJ1-3; D gene ambiguous. Germline-derived CDR1 and CDR2 are ENHRY and SYGVKD. This CDR3 is built from 16 residues. V gave up 0 bases and J gave up 0 bases, with 9 bases separating them. CDR3 bases: TGTGCCATCAGTGAGTCCTATGGCAACTCTGGAAACACCATATATTTT. Its translation: CAISESYGNSGNTIYF.

V usage is TRBV6-5 and J usage is TRBJ1-1; TRBD1 matches 7 bases. J lost 7 bases, V lost 7 bases, and 12 bases had no gene match. Per the germline V gene, CDR1 is MNHEY and CDR2 is SVGAGI. There are 14 residues in the CDR3. The CDR3 DNA reads TGTGCCAGCACTTGGGGACAGCTGTATTATGAAGCTTTCTTT. This encodes CASTWGQLYYEAFF.

This chain connects TRBV28 to TRBJ1-2; 7 nucleotides line up with TRBD1. V trimming: 6 bases; J trimming: 2 bases; junction bases outside the gene matches: 6. The CDR3 length is 14 residues. Germline V gene lookup returns CDR1 MDHEN and CDR2 SYDVKM. CDR3 coding DNA: TGTGCCAGCAGAACTCCGACAGGGAACTATGGCTACACCTTC. Residues: CASRTPTGNYGYTF.

This clone appeared once. The same CDR3 also results from other DNA sequences found in this sample. The chain recombines TRBV5-1 with TRBJ1-2, with 7 bases lining up with TRBD1. Germline V gene lookup returns CDR1 SGHRS and CDR2 YFSETQ. V lost 0 bases and J lost 6; bases outside the gene matches: 2. CDR3 size: 13 residues. The CDR3 loop reads CASSLVGGDGYTF. For the CDR3, the DNA is TGCGCCAGCAGCTTGGTAGGGGGCGATGGCTACACCTTC.

The V call is TRBV19, the J call TRBJ1-5; a possible D gene is TRBD1 (5 bases). The CDR3 consists of 13 residues. Germline V gene data show CDR1 as LNHDA and CDR2 as SQIVND (reference sequence). V was clipped by 5 bases and J by 7 bases, with 12 bases between them. The CDR3 nucleotides read TGTGCCAGTAGTCCGGGGGAGGTCCAGCCCCAGCATTTT. The encoded protein is CASSPGEVQPQHF.

J is TRBJ2-2 and V is TRBV19; 13 nucleotides match TRBD2. Germline V CDR1 and CDR2: LNHDA, SQIVND (reference sequence). The ends lost 5 bases at V and 8 bases at J; junction bases unmatched: 5. This CDR3 contains 15 residues. This CDR3 is CASSPGTSGAGELFF. CDR3 sequence (DNA): TGTGCCAGTAGTCCAGGGACTAGCGGGGCTGGGGAGCTGTTTTTT.

This clone came up a few times. The V call is TRBV2, the J call TRBJ1-1, with D unclear. The V end was cut by 9 bases, the J end by 4 bases, with 15 bases between. The germline CDR1 and CDR2 sequences are SNHLY and FYNNEI. This CDR3 is built from 13 residues. CDR3 sequence: CARRSQDGTEAFF. CDR3 nucleotide sequence: TGTGCCAGACGGAGTCAGGACGGCACTGAAGCTTTCTTT.

This clone was counted ten times or more. The chain employs TRBV2 and TRBJ2-6; no definite D call. This CDR3 region has 14 residues. Germline V gives CDR1 SNHLY, CDR2 FYNNEI. V was cut by 8 bases and J by 2 bases, with 10 bases left in between. CDR3 in DNA: TGTGCCAGCCTAGGTCTCGCTGGGGCCAACGTCCTGACTTTC. Its translation is CASLGLAGANVLTF.

J is TRBJ2-1 and V is TRBV19, with D uncertain. The CDR3 is 15 amino acids. Deletions cut 3 bases from V and 0 bases from J, with 9 bases between. The V gene's germline CDR1 is LNHDA and CDR2 SQIVND (reference sequence). The CDR3 nucleotides read TGTGCCAGTAGTATTATGATGAGCTCCTACAATGAGCAGTTCTTC. Protein sequence: CASSIMMSSYNEQFF.

The chain couples TRBV7-2 to TRBJ1-2; D remains unclear. Between the trimmed V and J ends, which lost 1 base and 2 bases, there was a span of 11 bases. In germline, CDR1 is SGHTA, CDR2 FQGNSA. This CDR3 spans 15 amino acids. CDR3 loop: CASSLDPDLNYGYTF. The CDR3 nucleotides are TGTGCCAGCAGCTTAGACCCGGATTTAAACTATGGCTACACCTTC.

The gene calls are TRBV10-3 and TRBJ1-2, with D unresolved. CDR3 length: 10 residues. The germline CDR1 and CDR2 sequences are ENHRY and SYGVKD. The DNA of the CDR3 is TGTGCTACCAGGAACTATGGCTACACCTTC. Its translation: CATRNYGYTF.

V is TRBV7-8 and J is TRBJ2-2; the D gene is possibly TRBD1 (6 bases). Germline lookup yields CDR1 SGHVS and CDR2 FQNEAQ. This CDR3 has 14 amino acids. V was shortened by 11 bases and J by 5 bases, with 18 bases between the two germline ends. CDR3 in amino acids: CAFLDSRGTGELFF. The CDR3 nucleotides read TGTGCCTTCTTGGACAGTCGTGGTACCGGGGAGCTGTTTTTT.

The J gene is TRBJ2-3, the V gene TRBV6-5; no clear D gene. Germline V gene lookup returns CDR1 MNHEY and CDR2 SVGAGI. V was shortened by 5 bases and J by 6 bases, with 6 bases between the two germline ends. The CDR3 runs 11 residues. CDR3 nucleotides: TGTGCCAGCAGTCAGGAGGATACGCAGTATTTT. Amino acids: CASSQEDTQYF.

The V call is TRBV4-2, the J call TRBJ2-5; weak D call: TRBD1 (6 bases). Per germline, CDR1 LGHNA and CDR2 YNFKEQ. Trimming cost V 1 base and J 5 bases, with 14 bases left between them. This CDR3 has 15 residues. The CDR3 spells CASSQVMAGVETQYF. The DNA for the CDR3 is TGTGCCAGCAGCCAAGTGATGGCAGGGGTGGAGACCCAGTACTTC.

The CDR3 DNA sequence: TGTGCCAGCAGTTCCCGAGACGGTGGGAATGAGCAGTTCTTC. Its translation: CASSSRDGGNEQFF. This chain links TRBV27 with TRBJ2-1; D remains ambiguous. Germline V gene sequence: CDR1 MNHEY, CDR2 SMNVEV (reference sequence). The V end was cut by 4 bases, the J end by 7 bases, with 14 bases between. The CDR3 spans 14 residues.

The chain combines TRBV18 with TRBJ1-1, with TRBD1 as a possible D gene (5 bases). With 1 base removed from V and 7 bases from J, the gap between germline ends came to 16 bases. Germline CDR1 reads KGHSH; CDR2 reads LQKENI. This CDR3 has 15 amino acids. CDR3 sequence: CASSPRSGPSLEAFF. Here the CDR3 DNA reads TGTGCCAGCTCACCACGGTCAGGGCCTTCACTTGAAGCTTTCTTT.